The clone carrying this TCR beta chain was found a few times. As yet, its antigen is unknown. Assay: immunoSEQ multiplex PCR; the TCRdb copy retains only in-frame clones and omits some. The sample gives 100,000 to 150,000 clones, about 92% of which show up once; 4.4% is in the top ten. This entry is derived from a study of T cell responses to AZD1222 COVID-19 vaccine. Overall study results and limits: Two AZD1222 doses significantly raised spike-specific TCR breadth and depth over controls.

The ends were cut back, 5 bases at V and 3 bases at J, with 16 bases in the middle. This CDR3 comprises 16 residues. In germline, CDR1 is SEHNR, CDR2 FQNEAQ (reference sequence). This sequence originates from an adult in good health. The rearrangement uses TRBV7-9 and TRBJ2-2; D is unresolved. Sample: peripheral blood, taken on day 0 of MenACWY control vaccination. The CDR3 sequence: CASSPPAPKDTGELFF. The CDR3 DNA follows: TGTGCCAGCAGCCCCCCGGCCCCGAAGGACACCGGGGAGCTGTTTTTT.